This T cell receptor (beta chain) was captured in a study of cytomegalovirus exposure and HLA in healthy donors. General study findings and limits: Investigators reported approximately 150 TCR beta chains as tied to cytomegalovirus. The number of N-insertions in an Asian-associated ancestry cluster was reportedly below the approximately 700-donor mean in a later analysis. Several of the most significant clusters appeared, in a later analysis, to be linked to common viral pathogens. As confirmed in vitro, a few CMV-associated chains were specific for CMV antigens.

On this clone: What it binds is not known.

CDR3 length: 17 residues. Per germline, CDR1 KGHSH and CDR2 LQKENI. V lost 3 bases, J lost 3 bases, and 5 bases stayed unmatched. Primers for the PCR totalled 60 Vbeta and 13 Jbeta. The protocol was immunoSEQ multiplex PCR, while the TCRdb copy is restricted to in-frame clones and leaves out a portion. The sample comprises 37,000 or so clones, just under 75% of which are singletons, and 6.3% rests with the top ten. The TCR comes from a man younger than 40 in good health and CMV-seronegative. V and J are TRBV18 and TRBJ2-3; 14 bases are shared with TRBD2. The specimen sequenced was PBMCs. Here the CDR3 reads CASSPAGLAGGTDTQYF. CDR3 coding DNA: TGTGCCAGCTCACCGGCCGGACTAGCGGGAGGAACAGATACGCAGTATTTT.